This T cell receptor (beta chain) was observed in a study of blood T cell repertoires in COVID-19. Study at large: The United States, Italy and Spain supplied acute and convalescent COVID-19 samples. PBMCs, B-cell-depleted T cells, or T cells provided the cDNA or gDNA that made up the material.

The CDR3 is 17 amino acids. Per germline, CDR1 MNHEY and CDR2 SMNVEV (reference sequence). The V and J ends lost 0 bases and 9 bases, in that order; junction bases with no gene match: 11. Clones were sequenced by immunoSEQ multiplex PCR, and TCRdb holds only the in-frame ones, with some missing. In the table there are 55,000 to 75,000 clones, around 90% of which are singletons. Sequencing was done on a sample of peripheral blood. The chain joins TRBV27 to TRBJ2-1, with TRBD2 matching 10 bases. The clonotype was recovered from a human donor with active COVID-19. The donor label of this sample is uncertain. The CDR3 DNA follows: TGTGCCAGCAGTTTATCAGGATCGGGACTAGCGTCGGGTGAGCAGTTCTTC. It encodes CASSLSGSGLASGEQFF.